These T cell receptor beta chains were read from a single sample in a study of CXCR3-negative and CXCR3-positive naive CD8 T cells. TCRdb reanalyzed the 5' RACE reads and collapses them to one entry per CDR3 protein, without DNA. The sample totals approximately 49,000 distinct CDR3 sequences. The sequenced sample consisted of memory CD8+ T cells from blood. These TCRs come from a human donor in good health. Some clones in this sample may be carry-over from other donors' samples. Both conserved end residues are part of each CDR3. Clone sizes are given selectively: once, few, many, or a class where the clone is expanded.

clone size	V gene	J gene	CDR3 protein
NA	TRBV7-3	TRBJ2-2	CASSLLDGDAGELFF
NA	TRBV7-2	TRBJ2-7	CASSLYHVGSYEQYF
NA	TRBV4-1	TRBJ2-7	CASSQEGRLYEQYF
NA	TRBV9	TRBJ2-7	CASSPGGVSYEQYF
NA	TRBV25-1	TRBJ1-1	CASSFGREAFF
NA	TRBV28	TRBJ2-5	CASSVLAGLETQYF
medium-sized	TRBV20-1	TRBJ2-1	CSASSPGGKYNEQFF
NA	TRBV7-6	TRBJ2-7	CASSSETGTREQYF
NA	TRBV10-3	TRBJ2-2	CAIKAPGAAGELFF
NA	TRBV2	TRBJ2-7	CASSATALLSYEQYF
NA	TRBV28	TRBJ2-5	CASSSAGTGPKTQYF
NA	TRBV5-4	TRBJ2-1	CASSWKQGRVDNEQFF
NA	TRBV5-1	TRBJ2-1	CASSSSGGPNEQFF
NA	TRBV4-1	TRBJ2-5	CASSPTSLQETQYF
NA	TRBV12-3/TRBV12-4	TRBJ2-7	CASSYNTGTGVMYEQYF
NA	TRBV27	TRBJ2-2	CASSSQNTGELFF
NA	TRBV20-1	TRBJ1-5	CSAETGDLNQPQHF
NA	TRBV28	TRBJ2-1	CASSLGGSHNEQFF
NA	TRBV12-3/TRBV12-4	TRBJ2-1	CASSSSQRPGAGGEQFF
NA	TRBV5-1	TRBJ1-5	CASSLADRGLGVAVYQPQHF
NA	TRBV5-6	TRBJ2-5	CASSLLGQAIQETQYF
NA	TRBV20-1	TRBJ2-1	CSAQPPPSGGLNEQFF
NA	TRBV7-8	TRBJ2-1	CASSSGWGAGNEQFF
NA	TRBV29-1	TRBJ2-2	CSAPKGREEVGELFF
NA	TRBV20-1	TRBJ2-2	CSAKRLAGDTGELFF
NA	TRBV29-1	TRBJ2-3	CSVGGVTDTQYF
NA	TRBV13	TRBJ2-1	CASSLAGQGVNEQFF
NA	TRBV12-3/TRBV12-4	TRBJ2-2	CASSPFSARELFF
NA	TRBV29-1	TRBJ1-1	CSAQTGGTEAFF
large	TRBV29-1	TRBJ1-3	CSVETDSGNTIYF
medium-sized	TRBV20-1	TRBJ2-1	CSAPAWASGYNEQFF
NA	TRBV6-4	TRBJ1-1	CASSPPLGATEAFF
NA	TRBV2	TRBJ2-2	CAGRTLRNTGELFF
NA	TRBV6-2/TRBV6-3	TRBJ2-5	CASSYRTGTGDQETQYF
NA	TRBV21-1	TRBJ1-4	CASSPRLTEKLFF
NA	TRBV28	TRBJ2-2	CASSSGSVNTGELFF
NA	TRBV11-2	TRBJ2-7	CASSSALEQYF
NA	TRBV12-3/TRBV12-4	TRBJ2-6	CASEGLHSGANVLTF
NA	TRBV27	TRBJ2-7	CASSSPGTGDYEQYF
NA	TRBV6-1	TRBJ2-7	CATKWVGEQYF
NA	TRBV28	TRBJ2-1	CASSLSLGDEQFF
NA	TRBV25-1	TRBJ2-7	CASSRQGASHEQYF